The 2 T cell receptor beta chains listed next were all sequenced from one sample in a study of early T cells in non-severe SARS-CoV-2 infection. TCRdb independently ran MiXCR on the 5' RACE reads; one entry per CDR3 protein. The sample records about 38,000 distinct CDR3 sequences, 4.5% to 5.5% being singletons. Sequencing used whole blood. The source is an adult who was a healthcare worker with PCR-confirmed SARS-CoV-2 infection or an uninfected control (not recorded which).

The CDR3 bases are TGTGCCATCAGTGAGTCGCCCCTACAGGAAATCTACACCTTC. Translation: CAISESPLQEIYTF. J is TRBJ1-2 and V is TRBV10-3; D is perhaps TRBD1 (5 bases). The CDR3 runs 14 residues. Trimming removed 0 bases at V and 10 bases at J, with 15 bases between. Germline CDR1 ENHRY, CDR2 SYGVKD.

This clonotype was observed many times. The chain employs TRBV7-6 and TRBJ1-1; no clear D gene. This CDR3 region has 14 residues. The V end was cut by 5 bases, the J end by 1 base, with 11 bases between. Germline CDR1 is SGHVS and CDR2 is FNYEAQ. The CDR3 coding sequence is TGTGCCAGCAGCCTGACATCCGCGAACACTGAAGCTTTCTTT. Translation gives CASSLTSANTEAFF.